The sequence of this T cell receptor (beta chain) was determined in a study of T-cell reconstitution after alpha-beta-depleted transplantation in children. This clonotype was seen a few times. Its antigen is not known. Molecular barcoding with unique molecular identifiers was used for the TCRbeta library. One entry per CDR3 protein, called by TCRdb with MiXCR from the PCR reads. The sample carries 300,000 or so distinct CDR3 sequences, over 20% recorded once. Findings and caveats of the study: Surviving recipient T cells and thymic progenitors produced the high day-60 TCRbeta diversity seen in some patients. Several hundred expanded graft clones reportedly gave rise to the alpha-beta T cells present about two months after transplant. Counts and diversity of T cells one year after transplant came mostly from newly produced T cells.

The TCR comes from a male patient younger than 18 who had a stem cell transplant for acute lymphoblastic leukemia, so the T cells may come from the graft donor. The sequencing here drew on PBMCs, mostly from graft donor cells, taken 180 days after TCRalphabeta/CD19-depleted stem cell transplant.

In DNA form, the CDR3 reads TGTGCCAGCAGTCGGGGACAGGGGTTTAGCGAGCAGTACTTC. This sequence encodes CASSRGQGFSEQYF. This chain uses TRBV14 with TRBJ2-7; 10 bases are a match to TRBD1. V dropped 6 bases and J dropped 6; count of bases not matched to a gene: 8. Per germline, CDR1 SGHDN and CDR2 FVKESK. The CDR3 consists of 14 residues.